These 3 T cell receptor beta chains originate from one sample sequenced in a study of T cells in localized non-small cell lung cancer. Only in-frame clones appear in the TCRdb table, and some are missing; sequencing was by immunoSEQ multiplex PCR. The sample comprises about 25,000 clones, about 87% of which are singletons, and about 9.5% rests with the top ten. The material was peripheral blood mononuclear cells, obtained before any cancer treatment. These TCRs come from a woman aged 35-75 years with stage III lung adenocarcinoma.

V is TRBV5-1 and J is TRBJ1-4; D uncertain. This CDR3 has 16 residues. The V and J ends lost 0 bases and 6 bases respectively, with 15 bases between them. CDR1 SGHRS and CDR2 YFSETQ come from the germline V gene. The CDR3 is CASSLDPEVYDEKLFF. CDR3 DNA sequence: TGCGCCAGCAGCTTGGATCCGGAGGTTTACGATGAAAAACTGTTTTTT.

CDR3 coding DNA: TGTGCCAGCAGCTTAGGATACGGGAAGGCGGACGAGCAGTACTTC. Translated, it gives CASSLGYGKADEQYF. This sequence joins TRBV7-3 and TRBJ2-7; D is possibly TRBD2 (5 bases). This CDR3 has 15 residues. CDR1 is SGHTA and CDR2 is FQGTGA in the germline V gene. The V gene lost 2 bases and the J gene lost 5 bases, with 16 bases spanning the gap.

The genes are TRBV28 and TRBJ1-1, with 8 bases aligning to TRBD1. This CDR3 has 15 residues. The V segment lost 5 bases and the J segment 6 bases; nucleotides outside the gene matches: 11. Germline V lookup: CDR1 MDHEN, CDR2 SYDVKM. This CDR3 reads CASSLRTGRSPEAFF. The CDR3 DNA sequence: TGTGCCAGCAGTCTGAGGACAGGGAGAAGCCCTGAAGCTTTCTTT.